Each of the 18 T cell receptor beta chains below was sequenced from the same sample in a study of blood T cell repertoires in COVID-19. This table comes from immunoSEQ multiplex PCR, and its TCRdb copy is limited to in-frame clones, with some not included. The profile shows about 160,000 clones, approximately 80% of them singletons. What was sequenced was peripheral blood. Source of these receptors: a middle-aged woman with COVID-19, enrolled during active disease.

The chain carries TRBV6-5 and TRBJ1-2; TRBD1 is a possible D gene (5 bases). The V gene lost 7 bases and the J gene lost 1 base, with 10 bases spanning the gap. The CDR3 has 13 residues. Germline CDR1 and CDR2: MNHEY and SVGAGI. DNA for the CDR3: TGTGCCAGCAAAAGTCAGGGTAACTATGGCTACACCTTC. The encoded protein is CASKSQGNYGYTF.

The chain couples TRBV27 to TRBJ1-6; weak D call: TRBD1 (5 bases). The CDR3 loop spans 14 amino acids. The germline V gene has CDR1 MNHEY and CDR2 SMNVEV (reference sequence). V lost 5 bases, J lost 6 bases, and 11 bases lay in between. The CDR3 sequence: CASSISTANSPLHF. As DNA, the CDR3 is TGTGCCAGCAGTATCTCGACAGCTAATTCACCCCTCCACTTT.

This clone was observed a single time. This CDR3 is CASSAAGEETQYF. CDR3 in DNA: TGTGCCAGCAGCGCCGCGGGAGAAGAGACCCAGTACTTC. The J gene is TRBJ2-5, the V gene TRBV9; TRBD2 matches at 7 bases. Germline V gives CDR1 SGDLS, CDR2 YYNGEE. V was clipped by 3 bases and J by 3 bases; unmatched bases: 2. CDR3 size: 13 residues.

This clone showed up just a few times. The DNA of the CDR3 is TGTGCCAGCAGCTCGAGGACAGGGGGCAGGGAACTGTTTTTT. As protein: CASSSRTGGRELFF. The V gene is TRBV7-9, the J gene TRBJ1-4, with TRBD1 identical over 11 bases. The CDR3 totals 14 residues. V lost 4 bases to trimming and J lost 12 bases; unmatched junction nucleotides: 7. CDR1 and CDR2 from the germline V gene are SEHNR and FQNEAQ (reference sequence). Full variable domain (rest looked up from reference TRBV7-9 and TRBJ1-4): DTGVSQNPRHKITKRGQNVTFRCDPISEHNRLYWYRQTLGQGPEFLTYFQNEAQLEKSRLLSDRFSAERPKGSFSTLEIQRTEQGDSAMYLCASSSRTGGRELFFGSGTQLSVL.

The chain is built from TRBV27 and TRBJ2-7, with TRBD2 matching 12 bases. V trimming: 3 bases; J trimming: 6 bases; junction bases outside the gene matches: 6. Germline-derived CDR1 and CDR2 are MNHEY and SMNVEV (reference sequence). The CDR3 has 15 amino acids. The CDR3 coding sequence is TGTGCCAGCAGTTTCAGACTAGCGGGAGCTCGCGAGCAGTACTTC. Encoded protein: CASSFRLAGAREQYF.

This rearrangement joins TRBV3-1 (or the pseudogene TRBV3-2) to TRBJ1-4; a possible D gene is TRBD1 (6 bases). The CDR3 spans 15 residues. CDR1 and CDR2 (germline): LGHDT, YNNKEL (reference sequence). The V gene lost 4 bases and the J gene lost 5 bases, with 14 bases spanning the gap. The CDR3 sequence: CASSLRQVGNEKLFF. The CDR3 DNA sequence: TGTGCCAGCAGCCTCAGACAGGTTGGGAATGAAAAACTGTTTTTT.

A single count supports this clone. The V and J genes are TRBV11-1 and TRBJ2-1; no clear D gene. The CDR3 runs to 12 residues. Trimming took 7 bases from V and 8 from J, leaving 12 bases between them. Germline CDR1 is SGHAT and CDR2 is FQDESV (reference sequence). CDR3 sequence reads: CASTEDTDEQFF. The CDR3 region has the DNA TGTGCCAGCACCGAGGATACCGATGAGCAGTTCTTC.

The V call is TRBV27, the J call TRBJ1-1; D perhaps matches TRBD1 (6 bases). This CDR3 region has 16 residues. Germline assignment: CDR1 MNHEY and CDR2 SMNVEV (reference sequence). V was pared by 6 bases and J by 4 bases, with 21 bases between. The CDR3 protein is CASSPRRDRPRTEAFF. In DNA form, the CDR3 reads TGTGCCAGCAGCCCGCGGAGAGACAGGCCTCGCACTGAAGCTTTCTTT.

For this clone: The same CDR3 also results from other DNA sequences found in this sample. The chain links TRBV15 to TRBJ2-7; tentative D call: TRBD2 (6 bases). Trimming took 0 bases from V and 6 from J, leaving 12 bases between them. Germline CDR1 LNHNV, CDR2 YYDKDF (reference sequence). The CDR3 contains 14 residues. The CDR3 is CATSRDIGGGEQYV. CDR3 nucleotide sequence: TGTGCCACCAGCAGAGATATCGGGGGTGGCGAGCAGTACGTC.

The rearrangement uses TRBV18 and TRBJ1-5; 10 bases agree with TRBD1. Germline CDR1 is KGHSH and CDR2 is LQKENI. CDR3 size: 17 residues. Trimming removed 2 bases from V and 2 bases from J; junction bases left unmatched: 6. This chain's CDR3 is CASSPGQGGIGNQPQHF. DNA for the CDR3: TGTGCCAGCTCACCAGGACAGGGGGGTATAGGCAATCAGCCCCAGCATTTT.

J is TRBJ2-1 and V is TRBV5-6; D is unclear. V gave up 0 bases and J gave up 8 bases, with 6 bases separating them. CDR1 and CDR2 (germline): SGHDT, YYEEEE. This CDR3 has 12 residues. This chain's CDR3 is CASSLGNYEQFF. The CDR3 DNA sequence: TGTGCCAGCAGCTTGGGTAACTATGAGCAGTTCTTC.

V is TRBV6-5 and J is TRBJ2-7; 8 bases align to TRBD1. Germline trimming cut 6 bases from V and 6 bases from J; bases unmatched to any gene: 13. Per germline, CDR1 MNHEY and CDR2 SVGAGI. The CDR3 is 15 residues long. This CDR3 reads CASSRTRQGWGEQYV. The CDR3 bases are TGTGCCAGCAGCCGAACGCGACAGGGGTGGGGCGAGCAGTACGTC.

This chain uses TRBV7-9 with TRBJ2-1, with D perhaps matching TRBD1 (7 bases). V gave up 5 bases and J gave up 8 bases, with 16 bases separating them. There are 14 residues in the CDR3. Germline V gene lookup returns CDR1 SEHNR and CDR2 FQNEAQ (reference sequence). Here the CDR3 reads CASSAGTAGDEQFF. The DNA of the CDR3 is TGTGCCAGCAGCGCGGGGACAGCGGGCGATGAGCAGTTCTTC.

The J gene is TRBJ2-3, the V gene TRBV9; D is unclear. The CDR3 has 15 residues. Trimming pared 0 bases from V and 4 bases from J, leaving 12 bases between. From germline, CDR1 is SGDLS and CDR2 YYNGEE. Written as DNA, the CDR3 is TGTGCCAGCAGCGTAGCCCATGGAGTCCCAGATACGCAGTATTTT. This translates into CASSVAHGVPDTQYF.

The V gene is TRBV7-9, the J gene TRBJ1-4, with 9 bases that match TRBD1. V gave up 5 bases and J gave up 8 bases; unmatched junction bases: 12. Germline assignment: CDR1 SEHNR and CDR2 FQNEAQ (reference sequence). This CDR3 comprises 16 residues. Here the CDR3 reads CASSATFGTGSEKLFF. As DNA, the CDR3 is TGTGCCAGCAGCGCTACATTTGGGACAGGGTCCGAAAAACTGTTTTTT.

V gene TRBV7-9 combines with J gene TRBJ2-7, with D possibly TRBD1 on 6 matching bases. Germline values: CDR1 SEHNR, CDR2 FQNEAQ (reference sequence). This CDR3 is built from 12 residues. The V end was cut by 10 bases, the J end by 1 base, with 11 bases between. The CDR3 protein is CAIQGISYEQYF. The CDR3 DNA follows: TGTGCCATACAGGGTATTTCCTACGAGCAGTACTTC.

J is TRBJ1-1 and V is TRBV7-9; 8 bases are shared with TRBD1. There are 15 residues in the CDR3. CDR1 SEHNR and CDR2 FQNEAQ come from the germline V gene (reference sequence). V gave up 1 base and J gave up 0 bases; unmatched junction bases: 1. The CDR3 region has the DNA TGTGCCAGCAGCTTAGGACAGGGGCTGAACACTGAAGCTTTCTTT. It is translated as CASSLGQGLNTEAFF. Combining the CDR3 with reference TRBV7-9 and TRBJ1-1 gives the whole variable domain DTGVSQNPRHKITKRGQNVTFRCDPISEHNRLYWYRQTLGQGPEFLTYFQNEAQLEKSRLLSDRFSAERPKGSFSTLEIQRTEQGDSAMYLCASSLGQGLNTEAFFGQGTRLTVV.

The chain carries TRBV29-1 and TRBJ1-1, with TRBD1 matching over 9 bases. The CDR3 covers 13 residues. V was clipped by 6 bases and J by 5 bases; unmatched bases: 7. The germline V gene has CDR1 SQVTM and CDR2 ANQGSEA. The CDR3 spells CSVLQGAGTEAFF. The DNA for the CDR3 is TGCAGCGTACTACAGGGGGCTGGGACTGAAGCTTTCTTT. The full variable domain, with the rest looked up from reference TRBV29-1 and TRBJ1-1, is SAVISQKPSRDICQRGTSLTIQCQVDSQVTMMFWYRQQPGQSLTLIATANQGSEATYESGFVIDKFPISRPNLTFSTLTVSNMSPEDSSIYLCSVLQGAGTEAFFGQGTRLTVV.